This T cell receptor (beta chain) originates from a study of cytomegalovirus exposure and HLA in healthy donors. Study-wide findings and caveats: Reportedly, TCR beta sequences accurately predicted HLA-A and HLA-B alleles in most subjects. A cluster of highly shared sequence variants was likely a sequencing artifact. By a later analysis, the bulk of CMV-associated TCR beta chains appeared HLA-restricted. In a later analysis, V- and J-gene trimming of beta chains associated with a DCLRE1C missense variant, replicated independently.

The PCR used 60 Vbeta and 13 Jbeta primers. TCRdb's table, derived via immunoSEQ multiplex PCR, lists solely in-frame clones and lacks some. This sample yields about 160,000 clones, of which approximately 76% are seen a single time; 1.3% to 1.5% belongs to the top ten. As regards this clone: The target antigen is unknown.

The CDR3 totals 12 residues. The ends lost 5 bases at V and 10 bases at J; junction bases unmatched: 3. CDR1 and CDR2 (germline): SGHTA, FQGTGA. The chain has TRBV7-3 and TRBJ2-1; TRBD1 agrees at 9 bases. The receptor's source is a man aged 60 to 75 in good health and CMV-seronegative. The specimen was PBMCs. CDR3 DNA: TGTGCCAGCAGCACCGGGACAGGGGAGCAGTTCTTC. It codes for CASSTGTGEQFF. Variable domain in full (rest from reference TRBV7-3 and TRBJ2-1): GAGVSQTPSNKVTEKGKYVELRCDPISGHTALYWYRQSLGQGPEFLIYFQGTGAADDSGLPNDRFFAVRPEGSVSTLKIQRTERGDSAVYLCASSTGTGEQFFGPGTRLTVL.